This T cell receptor (beta chain) is from a study of T-cell reconstitution after alpha-beta-depleted transplantation in children. The CDR3 consists of 15 residues. Germline CDR1 and CDR2: DFQATT and SNEGSKA (reference sequence). The J segment lost 3 bases and the V segment lost 1 base, leaving 2 bases of the junction unmatched. TCRbeta library construction was performed incorporating unique molecular identifiers. MiXCR, applied by TCRdb to the PCR reads, yields one record per CDR3 protein. This table has 490,000 or so distinct CDR3 sequences, roughly an eighth appearing once. This clonotype has ten or more counts.

The sequences come from PBMCs from the stem cell graft donor, collected from the stem cell graft. The sequence was obtained from a human donor who donated a stem cell graft to a child with combined immunodeficiency. This chain uses TRBV20-1 with TRBJ2-1; TRBD2 agrees at 11 bases. Written as DNA, the CDR3 is TGCAGTGCTAGAGGAACTAGCGGGGGCTACAATGAGCAGTTCTTC. It codes for CSARGTSGGYNEQFF.